The subject of this entry is one TCR beta chain. This entry is derived from a study of T cells after yellow fever vaccination. On the study more broadly: Fractions containing few cells were prepared with SMART-Seq v4 Ultra Low Input.

TCRdb passed the 5' RACE reads through MiXCR, listing each CDR3 protein once. Of around 500,000 distinct CDR3 sequences listed, less than 25% are singletons. V gave up 1 base and J gave up 5 bases, with 15 bases separating them. Per the germline V gene, CDR1 is DFQATT and CDR2 is SNEGSKA (reference sequence). The CDR3 runs to 15 residues. V and J are TRBV20-1 and TRBJ1-5; D may be TRBD1 (6 bases). Sample: PBMCs, taken less than 25 days after the first yellow fever vaccination. This TCR derives from a man aged 18-30 years who received the YFV17D yellow fever vaccine. The DNA for the CDR3 is TGCAGTGCTAGAGCCTTCAGGGGAGGGGATCAGCCCCAGCATTTT. It translates to CSARAFRGGDQPQHF.